The 5 T cell receptor beta chains below were found in one sample sequenced in a study of tumor-infiltrating lymphocytes in primary liver carcinoma. Blood RNA was derived from unsorted whole blood, and germline DNA was extracted too. Starting from 450 to 500 ng of total RNA, TCR beta cDNA was produced with a primer in the constant region. Three-round nested multiplex PCR performed with slightly modified ARM-PCR produced the TCR beta libraries. It was with TRBV1-TRBV30 forward primers and a C-beta reverse primer that the first two PCR rounds were run, at 10 cycles each. A single record per CDR3 protein comes from TCRdb applying MiXCR to the multiplex PCR reads. The data show 200,000 or so distinct CDR3 sequences, less than 70% seen once. What was sequenced was peripheral blood. These receptors originate from a woman aged 60-70 years with primary liver carcinoma and hepatitis B virus infection.

This chain's CDR3 is CASRHQSRMNTEAFF. CDR3 bases: TGCGCCAGCAGACACCAGTCACGGATGAACACTGAAGCTTTCTTT. This chain uses TRBV5-1 with TRBJ1-1; D is unresolved. This CDR3 is 15 amino acids long. The V end was cut by 5 bases, the J end by 0 bases, with 14 bases between. CDR1 SGHRS and CDR2 YFSETQ come from the germline V gene. The whole variable domain, filled in from reference TRBV5-1 and TRBJ1-1, reads KAGVTQTPRYLIKTRGQQVTLSCSPISGHRSVSWYQQTPGQGLQFLFEYFSETQRNKGNFPGRFSGRQFSNSRSEMNVSTLELGDSALYLCASRHQSRMNTEAFFGQGTRLTVV.

Comments on this clonotype: This may stem from a read error, because a much larger clone lies one nucleotide away. This rearrangement joins TRBV5-6 to TRBJ1-1; no clear D gene. Germline V gives CDR1 SGHDT, CDR2 YYEEEE. The ends were cut back, 2 bases at V and 7 bases at J, with 12 bases in the middle. The CDR3 has 13 residues. In DNA form, the CDR3 reads TGTGCCAGCAGCTTTGCTGACATACGTGAAGCTTTCTTT. Its translation: CASSFADIREAFF.

This clonotype was seen many times. The chain recombines TRBV6-6 with TRBJ2-1; 16 positions agree with TRBD2. CDR1 is MNHNY and CDR2 is SVGAGI in the germline V gene (reference sequence). The CDR3 totals 15 residues. V lost 6 bases to trimming and J lost 9 bases; unmatched junction nucleotides: 5. The DNA of the CDR3 is TGTGCCAGCAGAGCCGGGACTAGCGGGAGGGGTGAGCAGTTCTTC. Its translation: CASRAGTSGRGEQFF.

A word on this clonotype: One end of the junction is discordant with germline, which a read error may explain. The chain carries TRBV11-2 and TRBJ1-2, with D maybe TRBD1 (5 bases). The CDR3 is 13 residues long. Germline V lookup: CDR1 SGHAT, CDR2 FQNNGV. The CDR3 sequence: CANSPLWGYGYTF. The CDR3 bases are TGTGCCAACAGCCCGCTATGGGGGTATGGCTACACCTTC.

About this clonotype itself: Being one base from a much bigger clone, this may be a read error. The J gene is TRBJ2-7, the V gene TRBV6-5; D gene uncertain. The CDR3 is 13 residues long. Germline CDR1 MNHEY, CDR2 SVGAGI. Trimming removed 10 bases at V and 4 bases at J, with 17 bases between. The CDR3 DNA follows: TGTGCCAACAGCTCAGGCTGGGGTTACGAGCAGTACTTC. Translating it yields CANSSGWGYEQYF.